Listed below are T cell receptor beta chains from one sample, sequenced in a study of cytomegalovirus exposure and HLA in healthy donors. TCRdb's table, derived via immunoSEQ multiplex PCR, lists solely in-frame clones and lacks some. The table shows some 180,000 clones, with 70% to 80% occurring only once. Source material: PBMCs. Receptors were obtained from a woman in her thirties in good health and CMV-seronegative. Each CDR3 is given with its conserved first and last residue. The D gene is left open where the match is weak. Only some rows state a clone size, as once, few, many or a class for expanded clones.

>TRBJ1-1|.|TRBV6-5|TRBD1
TGTGCCAGCAGTTATCTAGGACAGGGGAGCCCTGAAGCTTTCTTT
CASSYLGQGSPEAFF
>TRBJ2-1|.|TRBV12-5|.
TGTGCTAGTGGTTTGGATGTCCACGGTCGAGGGGGTAGCTACAATGAGCAGTTCTTC
CASGLDVHGRGGSYNEQFF
>TRBJ1-6|.|TRBV7-2|TRBD1
TGTGCCAGCAGCTTAGGAGGGACAGGGTCGAATTCACCCCTCCACTTT
CASSLGGTGSNSPLHF
>TRBJ2-6|.|TRBV5-4|TRBD1
TGTGCCAGCAGCTGGGGACAGCCCCGAAATCTCGGGGCCAACGTCCTGACTTTC
CASSWGQPRNLGANVLTF
>TRBJ1-1|.|TRBV7-2|.
TGTGCCAGCAGTTATGACAGCCCTGAAGCTTTCTTT
CASSYDSPEAFF
>TRBJ2-5|.|TRBV7-8|.
TGTGCCAGCAGGCTAGAGCTGAGAGAGACCCAGTACTTC
CASRLELRETQYF
>TRBJ2-7|.|TRBV18|.
TGTGCCAGCTCACCAGGGTTCGGCGGGCAAGCCTACGAGCAGTACTTC
CASSPGFGGQAYEQYF
>TRBJ1-1|.|TRBV19|.
TGTGCCAGTAGAGCCGGGGTGGGTGCAGGGGCGGGGAACACTGAAGCTTTCTTT
CASRAGVGAGAGNTEAFF
>TRBJ1-1|.|TRBV29-1|.
TGCAGGGTAGGGGCGGTGAACACTGAAGCTTTCTTT
CRVGAVNTEAFF
>TRBJ2-3|few|TRBV6-4|TRBD2
TGTGCCAGCAGCTACGGACTAGTCCCAGATACGCAGTATTTT
CASSYGLVPDTQYF
>TRBJ2-7|.|TRBV28|.
TGTGCCAGCAGTCCCCCATTTGCGGTTTCCTACGAGCAGTACTTC
CASSPPFAVSYEQYF
>TRBJ2-1|once|TRBV4-1|TRBD1
TGCGCCAGCAGCCAAGACCCAGGGGGCCCGAAGCCCTACAATGAGCAGTTCTTC
CASSQDPGGPKPYNEQFF
>TRBJ1-4|.|TRBV5-1|.
TGCGCCAGGCCAGGGTTAACGGTTGAAAAACTGTTTTTT
CARPGLTVEKLFF
>TRBJ1-1|.|TRBV9|.
TGTGCCAGCAGCCCGGTAAACAGGGCCACTGAAGCTTTCTTT
CASSPVNRATEAFF
>TRBJ1-2|.|TRBV14|TRBD1
TGTGCCAGCAGCCAAGACTACAGGGGGGGAGGGGGCTACACCTTC
CASSQDYRGGGGYTF
>TRBJ2-5|.|TRBV28|TRBD2
TGTGCCAGCAGGGGACTAGCGGATTTAGAGACCCAGTACTTC
CASRGLADLETQYF
>TRBJ2-3|few|TRBV6-5|TRBD2
TGTGCCAGCAGTAGCGGGAGGGTCACAGATACGCAGTATTTT
CASSSGRVTDTQYF
>TRBJ1-2|.|TRBV6-5|TRBD1
TGTGCCAGCAGTTACGAGGGACAGGGGAGGTATGGCTACACCTTC
CASSYEGQGRYGYTF
>TRBJ2-1|.|TRBV2|.
TGTGCCAGCACCGCCGGGACACACTTCAATGAGCAGTTCTTC
CASTAGTHFNEQFF
>TRBJ2-1|.|TRBV6-1|.
TGTGCCAGCAGTGAAGGGCTAGCGTCCTACAATGAGCAGTTCTTC
CASSEGLASYNEQFF
>TRBJ2-2|.|TRBV7-9|.
TGTGCCAGCAGTGGGACATTTGATGGTCGGACCGGGGAGCTGTTTTTT
CASSGTFDGRTGELFF
>TRBJ2-7|.|TRBV7-9|TRBD1
TGTGCCAGCAGCCCCCCGAGGACAGGGTCCTACGAGCAGTACTTC
CASSPPRTGSYEQYF
>TRBJ1-2|.|TRBV18|.
TGTGCCAGCTCACTAAATACAGGGTCTAACGGAGATGGCTACCCCTTC
CASSLNTGSNGDGYPF
>TRBJ2-3|few|TRBV18|TRBD2
TGTGCCAGCTCACCGGTTGAGCGGGAGAGGGAAGCAGATACGCAGTATTTT
CASSPVEREREADTQYF
>TRBJ2-5|.|TRBV5-6|.
TGTGCCAGCAGCTTGGGGGGGCAGAGCACTCAAGAGACCCAGTACTTC
CASSLGGQSTQETQYF